These 18 T cell receptor beta chains were all obtained from the same sample, sequenced in a study of control samples from healthy donors and cancer patients. Libraries were prepared by immunoSEQ multiplex PCR; TCRdb keeps only in-frame clonotypes and omits some of them. The sample includes 130,000 to 150,000 clones, around 90% of them seen just once. Sequencing used blood. Receptor source: a man aged 30 to 45 in good health.

The chain couples TRBV2 to TRBJ1-2; D gene uncertain. CDR1 and CDR2 (germline): SNHLY, FYNNEI. Trimming shortened V by 3 bases and J by 2 bases, and 7 bases separated the two germline ends. This CDR3 has 13 amino acids. CDR3 nucleotide sequence: TGTGCCAGCAGTGACAGCCCCAACTATGGCTACACCTTC. Residues: CASSDSPNYGYTF.

This clone has only one observation. The genes are TRBV15 and TRBJ2-1; D is unclear. This CDR3 is 13 amino acids long. The V gene's germline CDR1 is LNHNV and CDR2 YYDKDF (reference sequence). V lost 8 bases and J 8 bases, leaving 16 bases between the germline ends. The chain's CDR3 is CATGVPVRDEQFF. CDR3 in DNA: TGTGCCACCGGAGTGCCGGTCCGCGATGAGCAGTTCTTC. Supplemented by reference TRBV15 and TRBJ2-1, the full variable domain reads DAMVIQNPRYQVTQFGKPVTLSCSQTLNHNVMYWYQQKSSQAPKLLFHYYDKDFNNEADTPDNFQSRRPNTSFCFLDIRSPGLGDTAMYLCATGVPVRDEQFFGPGTRLTVL.

In this sample, this clone turned up once. The chain links TRBV29-1 to TRBJ2-2, with a possible D match to TRBD2 (6 bases). This CDR3 region has 13 residues. V lost 6 bases and J 3 bases, leaving 11 bases between the germline ends. Germline lookup yields CDR1 SQVTM and CDR2 ANQGSEA. CDR3 protein: CSVDIADTGELFF. The CDR3 DNA reads TGCAGCGTGGATATAGCGGACACCGGGGAGCTGTTTTTT.

V and J are TRBV6-4 and TRBJ2-3; D possibly corresponds to TRBD2 (5 bases). The CDR3 spans 14 residues. Germline V gives CDR1 MRHNA, CDR2 SNTAGT. Between the trimmed V and J ends, which lost 8 bases and 0 bases, there was a span of 12 bases. The CDR3 nucleotides read TGTGCCAGCGGAGAGGGAGCAAGCACAGATACGCAGTATTTT. This encodes CASGEGASTDTQYF.

V usage is TRBV30 and J usage is TRBJ2-5; tentative D call: TRBD1 (6 bases). The CDR3 runs to 11 residues. Germline loops: CDR1 GTSNPN, CDR2 SVGIG (reference sequence). V shed 5 bases and J shed 4 bases, with 8 bases lying between them. CDR3 coding DNA: TGTGCCTGGGGGGACATAGAGACCCAGTACTTC. Translated: CAWGDIETQYF.

The chain carries TRBV6-5 and TRBJ1-1; D is unresolved. Germline V gene lookup returns CDR1 MNHEY and CDR2 SVGAGI. Between the trimmed V and J ends, which lost 6 bases and 4 bases, there was a span of 12 bases. This CDR3 contains 13 residues. CDR3 protein: CASRTTASTEAFF. The CDR3 nucleotides are TGTGCCAGCAGAACTACGGCATCCACTGAAGCTTTCTTT.

This chain links TRBV4-1 with TRBJ2-7, with TRBD1 as a possible D gene (6 bases). This CDR3 region has 15 residues. Trimming stripped 3 bases from V and 6 bases from J, with 18 bases between. CDR1 and CDR2 from the germline V gene are MGHRA and YSYEKL. The CDR3 protein is CASSHASKTGTEQYF. For the CDR3, the DNA is TGCGCCAGCAGCCATGCGAGTAAAACAGGGACCGAGCAGTACTTC.

This clone occurred once. The gene calls are TRBV9 and TRBJ1-6; D is uncertain. V lost 0 bases and J lost 4, with 8 bases in between. Germline CDR1 SGDLS, CDR2 YYNGEE. The CDR3 sequence is 15 residues long. Here the CDR3 reads CASSVGSGYNSPLHF. The CDR3 bases are TGTGCCAGCAGCGTAGGATCCGGGTATAATTCACCCCTCCACTTT.

The V call is TRBV12-5, the J call TRBJ1-1; possibly TRBD1 for D (6 bases). Germline CDR1 reads LGHNT; CDR2 reads FRNRAP. The CDR3 sequence is 16 residues long. V was trimmed by 2 bases and J by 1 base, leaving 14 bases between them. The DNA of the CDR3 is TGTGCTAGTGGTTTGCGTCCGCCAGGGGAGAACACTGAAGCTTTCTTT. Protein: CASGLRPPGENTEAFF.

This chain connects TRBV13 to TRBJ2-1; 12 nucleotides align to TRBD2. This CDR3 has 15 residues. Germline lookup yields CDR1 PRHDT and CDR2 FYEKMQ (reference sequence). V trimming: 5 bases; J trimming: 4 bases; junction bases outside the gene matches: 3. The CDR3 loop reads CASSEGLAGYNEQFF. The CDR3 region has the DNA TGTGCCAGCAGCGAAGGACTAGCGGGATACAATGAGCAGTTCTTC.

The chain is built from TRBV28 and TRBJ1-1; D unclear. V gave up 5 bases and J gave up 3 bases, with 13 bases separating them. From germline, CDR1 is MDHEN and CDR2 SYDVKM. The CDR3 has 14 residues. In DNA, the CDR3 is TGTGCCAGCAGTCCCTACAGAGGATACACTGAAGCTTTCTTT. Translating gives CASSPYRGYTEAFF. Complete variable domain (other parts from reference TRBV28 and TRBJ1-1): DVKVTQSSRYLVKRTGEKVFLECVQDMDHENMFWYRQDPGLGLRLIYFSYDVKMKEKGDIPEGYSVSREKKERFSLILESASTNQTSMYLCASSPYRGYTEAFFGQGTRLTVV.

This chain uses TRBV24-1 with TRBJ2-2, with 8 bases that match TRBD1. Germline V gene data show CDR1 as KGHDR and CDR2 as SFDVKD. This CDR3 spans 15 amino acids. V lost 3 bases, J lost 5 bases, and 4 bases stayed unmatched. DNA of the CDR3: TGTGCCACCAGTGATCCCAGACAGGGGACCGGGGAGCTGTTTTTT. This sequence encodes CATSDPRQGTGELFF.

CDR3 sequence reads: CASSGGPGQGFEQYF. The CDR3 coding sequence is TGTGCCAGCAGTGGGGGTCCGGGACAGGGGTTCGAGCAGTACTTC. V is TRBV28 and J is TRBJ2-7; 10 nucleotides agree with TRBD1. Germline CDR1 reads MDHEN; CDR2 reads SYDVKM. V shed 5 bases and J 6 bases; nucleotides not matched to a gene: 10. The CDR3 consists of 15 residues.

V and J are TRBV25-1 and TRBJ2-3; D not resolved. V dropped 2 bases and J dropped 3 bases, with 12 bases sitting between them. There are 15 residues in the CDR3. The germline CDR1 and CDR2 sequences are MGHDK and SYGVNS. The DNA of the CDR3 is TGTGCCAGCAGTGAAAGGTTCCCAGCGACAGATACGCAGTATTTT. Its translation: CASSERFPATDTQYF.

The CDR3 reads CASSLQDSADTQYF. The CDR3 bases are TGTGCCAGCAGCTTACAAGATAGCGCAGATACGCAGTATTTT. The chain uses TRBV11-3 and TRBJ2-3; possible D gene TRBD2, 5 bases. This CDR3 region has 14 residues. The germline CDR1 and CDR2 sequences are SGHNT and YENEEA. Trimming took off 2 bases at V and 4 bases at J, with 10 bases between the two ends. The entire variable domain, with the rest obtained from reference TRBV11-3 and TRBJ2-3, is as follows: EAGVVQSPRYKIIEKKQPVAFWCNPISGHNTLYWYLQNLGQGPELLIRYENEEAVDDSQLPKDRFSAERLKGVDSTLKIQPAELGDSAVYLCASSLQDSADTQYFGPGTRLTVL.

V usage is TRBV3-1 (or the pseudogene TRBV3-2) and J usage is TRBJ1-2, with TRBD1 as a possible D gene (6 bases). Trimming pared 5 bases from V and 1 base from J, leaving 8 bases between. The V gene's germline CDR1 is LGHDT and CDR2 YNNKEL (reference sequence). This CDR3 region has 13 residues. The CDR3 reads CASSYRDNYGYTF. In nucleotides, the CDR3 is TGTGCCAGCAGCTACAGGGATAACTATGGCTACACCTTC.

This chain uses TRBV7-8 with TRBJ2-3; D possibly corresponds to TRBD2 (6 bases). Per germline, CDR1 SGHVS and CDR2 FQNEAQ. The CDR3 spans 16 residues. Trimming took 1 base from V and 2 from J, leaving 13 bases between them. CDR3 loop: CASSLVAGLNTDTQYF. The CDR3, as DNA: TGTGCCAGCAGCTTAGTGGCGGGACTGAACACAGATACGCAGTATTTT.

The CDR3 loop reads CASSFRTGTGNTEAFF. The CDR3 coding sequence is TGTGCCAGCAGTTTTCGGACCGGGACAGGGAACACTGAAGCTTTCTTT. This chain links TRBV6-5 with TRBJ1-1; TRBD1 matches at 8 bases. This CDR3 contains 16 residues. From germline, CDR1 is MNHEY and CDR2 SVGAGI. V shed 4 bases, J shed 1 base, and the junction held 8 bases outside the gene matches.